These T cell receptor beta chains were read from a single sample in a study of cytomegalovirus exposure and HLA in healthy donors. The protocol was immunoSEQ multiplex PCR, while the TCRdb copy is restricted to in-frame clones and leaves out a portion. The table has 150,000 to 200,000 clones, roughly 84% seen once; the top ten hold roughly 0.38%. The sequenced sample consisted of PBMCs. The receptor set was obtained from a boy younger than 10 in good health and CMV-seronegative. Each CDR3 is given with its conserved first and last residue. The order of the fields is J gene, V gene, D gene, clone size, CDR3 protein, CDR3 DNA. The D gene is left open where the match is weak. Clone size is shown for a subset of rows, as once, few, many or a class of expanded clone.

TRBJ1-1 TRBV6-5 NA NA CASSYSTKTEAFF TGTGCCAGCAGTTACTCGACAAAAACTGAAGCTTTCTTT
TRBJ2-2 TRBV6-5 TRBD1 once CASSRDRGNTGELFF TGTGCCAGCAGCCGGGACAGGGGCAACACCGGGGAGCTGTTTTTT
TRBJ2-3 TRBV11-3 NA NA CASSAIDTQYF TGTGCCAGCAGCGCTATAGATACGCAGTATTTT
TRBJ1-2 TRBV28 TRBD1 NA CASSSPDRGYGYTF TGTGCCAGCAGTTCCCCGGACAGGGGCTATGGCTACACCTTC
TRBJ1-5 TRBV18 NA once CASSPLRGSNQPQHF TGTGCCAGCTCACCACTCCGGGGAAGCAATCAGCCCCAGCATTTT
TRBJ2-7 TRBV5-1 NA NA CASSPEPFYAEYF TGCGCCAGCAGCCCCGAACCCTTTTACGCGGAGTACTTC
TRBJ2-4 TRBV29-1 NA NA CSVGIDLAKNIQYF TGCAGCGTTGGTATAGATCTAGCCAAAAACATTCAGTACTTC
TRBJ2-7 TRBV19 TRBD2 NA CASSIDWTSGSSSEQYF TGTGCCAGTAGTATAGATTGGACTAGCGGGAGTTCCTCGGAGCAGTACTTC
TRBJ1-2 TRBV18 NA NA CASSPSGQKTGYTF TGTGCCAGCTCACCAAGTGGACAAAAGACCGGCTACACCTTC
TRBJ1-1 TRBV7-2 NA once CASSLWQGNTEAFF TGTGCCAGCAGCTTATGGCAGGGGAACACTGAAGCTTTCTTT
TRBJ2-6 TRBV5-4 NA NA CASSLPSGRANVLTF TGTGCCAGCAGCTTGCCGAGCGGCCGGGCCAACGTCCTGACTTTC
TRBJ2-7 TRBV7-9 TRBD1 NA CASSLWDRGYEQYF TGTGCCAGCAGCTTATGGGACAGGGGCTACGAGCAGTACTTC
TRBJ2-1 TRBV11-2 NA NA CASSLGGINNEQFF TGTGCCAGCAGCTTAGGCGGGATCAACAATGAGCAGTTCTTC
TRBJ1-2 TRBV6-4 NA NA CASSDSGGLYGYTF TGTGCCAGCAGTGACTCAGGAGGTCTCTATGGCTACACCTTC
TRBJ2-1 TRBV7-2 TRBD1 once CASSPGQENEQFF TGTGCCAGCAGCCCGGGACAGGAGAATGAGCAGTTCTTC
TRBJ1-1 TRBV4-1 TRBD1 NA CASSQAPGTGGAEAFF TGCGCCAGCAGCCAAGCACCCGGGACAGGGGGCGCTGAAGCTTTCTTT